Presented here are 4 T cell receptor beta chains from one specimen sequenced in a study of T cells after yellow fever vaccination. TCRdb independently ran MiXCR on the 5' RACE reads; one entry per CDR3 protein. The sample gives 300,000 to 350,000 distinct CDR3 sequences, approximately 11% of which show up once; about 3% is in the top ten. This material consisted of CD4+ T cells sorted from PBMCs, taken 45 days after the yellow fever booster vaccination. Receptors originate from a man aged 18 to 30 who received the YFV17D yellow fever vaccine.

The chain carries TRBV5-5 and TRBJ1-4; D remains ambiguous. Between the trimmed V and J ends, which lost 0 bases and 4 bases, there was a span of 10 bases. The CDR3 has 15 residues. Germline CDR1 reads SGHKS; CDR2 reads YYEKEE (reference sequence). The CDR3 reads CASSLGQNDNEKLFF. In DNA, the CDR3 is TGTGCCAGCAGCTTGGGGCAGAACGATAATGAAAAACTGTTTTTT.

A remark on this clonotype: An end of the junction differs from the germline gene, which may be a read error. The rearrangement joins TRBV18 to TRBJ1-6; no firm D call. The V gene's germline CDR1 is KGHSH and CDR2 LQKENI. The CDR3 has 14 amino acids. The CDR3 protein is CASSPQDYNSPLHF. CDR3 in DNA: TGTGCCAGCTCACCACAGGACTATAACTCACCCCTCCACTTT.

This clonotype turned up a few times. The CDR3 DNA sequence: TGTGCCTTCAAAGGCGGGGAAACCGGGGAGCTGTTTTTT. This sequence encodes CAFKGGETGELFF. The chain is built from TRBV10-3 and TRBJ2-2; TRBD2 is a possible D gene (6 bases). Germline CDR1 ENHRY, CDR2 SYGVKD. The CDR3 is 13 residues long. The V end lost 11 bases, the J end lost 5 bases, and 15 bases lay between the germline ends.

This clonotype was counted between two and nine times. The rearrangement links TRBV27 to TRBJ2-2; either TRBD1 or TRBD2 may fit D (6 bases each). V dropped 7 bases and J dropped 4 bases, with 16 bases sitting between them. The germline CDR1 and CDR2 sequences are MNHEY and SMNVEV (reference sequence). This CDR3 region has 15 residues. CDR3 amino acids: CASMIGGIGTGELFF. In DNA, the CDR3 is TGTGCCAGCATGATCGGGGGCATCGGCACCGGGGAGCTGTTTTTT.